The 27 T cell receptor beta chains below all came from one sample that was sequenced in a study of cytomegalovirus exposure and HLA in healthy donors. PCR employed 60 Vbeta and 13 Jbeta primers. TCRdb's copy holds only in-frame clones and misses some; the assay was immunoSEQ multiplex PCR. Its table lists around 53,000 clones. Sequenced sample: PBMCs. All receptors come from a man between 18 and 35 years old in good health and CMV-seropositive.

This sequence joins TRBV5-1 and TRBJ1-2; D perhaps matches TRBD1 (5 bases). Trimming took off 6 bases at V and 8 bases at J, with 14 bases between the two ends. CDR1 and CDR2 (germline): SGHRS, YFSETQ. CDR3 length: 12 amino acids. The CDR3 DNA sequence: TGCGCCAGCACCTTCGGCCAGGGCGGCTACACCTTC. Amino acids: CASTFGQGGYTF.

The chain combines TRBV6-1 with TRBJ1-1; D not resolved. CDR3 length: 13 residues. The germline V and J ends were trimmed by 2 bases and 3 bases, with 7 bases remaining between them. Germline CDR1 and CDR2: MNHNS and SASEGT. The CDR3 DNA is TGTGCCAGCAGTGAATTGGGCGACACTGAAGCTTTCTTT. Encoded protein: CASSELGDTEAFF.

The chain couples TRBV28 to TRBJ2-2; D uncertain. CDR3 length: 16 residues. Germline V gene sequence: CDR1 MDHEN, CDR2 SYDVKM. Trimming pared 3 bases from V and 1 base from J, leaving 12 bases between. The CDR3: CASSFHVPGNTGELFF. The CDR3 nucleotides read TGTGCCAGCAGTTTCCACGTGCCGGGGAACACCGGGGAGCTGTTTTTT.

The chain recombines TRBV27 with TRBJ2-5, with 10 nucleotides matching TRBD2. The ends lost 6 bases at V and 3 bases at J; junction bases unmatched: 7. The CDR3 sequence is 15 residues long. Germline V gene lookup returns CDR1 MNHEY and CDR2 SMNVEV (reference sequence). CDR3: CASRKRAGGEETQYF. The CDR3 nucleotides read TGTGCCAGCAGAAAGCGAGCGGGAGGGGAAGAGACCCAGTACTTC.

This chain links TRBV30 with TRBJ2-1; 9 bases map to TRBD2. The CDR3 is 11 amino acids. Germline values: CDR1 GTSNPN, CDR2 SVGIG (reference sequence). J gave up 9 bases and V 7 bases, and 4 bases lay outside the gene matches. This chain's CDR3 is CALREGVEQFF. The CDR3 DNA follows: TGTGCCTTGCGGGAGGGGGTTGAGCAGTTCTTC.

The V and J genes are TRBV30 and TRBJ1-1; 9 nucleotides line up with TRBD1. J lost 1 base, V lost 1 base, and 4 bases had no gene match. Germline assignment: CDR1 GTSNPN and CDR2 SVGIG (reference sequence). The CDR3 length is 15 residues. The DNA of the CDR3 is TGTGCCTGGAGTGGCGGGGGACAGGGGAACACTGAAGCTTTCTTT. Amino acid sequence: CAWSGGGQGNTEAFF.

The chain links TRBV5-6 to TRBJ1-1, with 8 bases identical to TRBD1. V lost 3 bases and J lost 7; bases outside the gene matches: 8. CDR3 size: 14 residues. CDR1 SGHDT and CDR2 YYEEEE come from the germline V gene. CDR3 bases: TGTGCCAGCAGCTCGGGACAGGACCCTCTTGAAGCTTTCTTT. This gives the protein CASSSGQDPLEAFF.

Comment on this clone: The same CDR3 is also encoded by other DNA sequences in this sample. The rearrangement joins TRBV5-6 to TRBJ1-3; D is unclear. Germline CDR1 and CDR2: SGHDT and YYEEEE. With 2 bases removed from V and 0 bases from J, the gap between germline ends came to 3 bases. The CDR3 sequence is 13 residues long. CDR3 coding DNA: TGTGCCAGCAGCTTTAGCTCTGGAAACACCATATATTTT. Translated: CASSFSSGNTIYF.

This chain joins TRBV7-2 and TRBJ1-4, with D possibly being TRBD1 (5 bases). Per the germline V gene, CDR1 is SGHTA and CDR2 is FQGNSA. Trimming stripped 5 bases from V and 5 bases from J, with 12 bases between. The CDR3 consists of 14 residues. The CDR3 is CASSARQRNEKLFF. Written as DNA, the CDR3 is TGTGCCAGCAGCGCCCGACAGAGAAATGAAAAACTGTTTTTT.

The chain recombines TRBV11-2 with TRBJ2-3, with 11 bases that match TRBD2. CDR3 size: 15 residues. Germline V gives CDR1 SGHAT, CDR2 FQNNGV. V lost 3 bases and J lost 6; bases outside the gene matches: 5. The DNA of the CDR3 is TGTGCCAGCAGCTTCACCGGGACTAGCGGTGATACGCAGTATTTT. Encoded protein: CASSFTGTSGDTQYF. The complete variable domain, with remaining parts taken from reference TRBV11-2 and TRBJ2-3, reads EAGVAQSPRYKIIEKRQSVAFWCNPISGHATLYWYQQILGQGPKLLIQFQNNGVVDDSQLPKDRFSAERLKGVDSTLKIQPAKLEDSAVYLCASSFTGTSGDTQYFGPGTRLTVL.

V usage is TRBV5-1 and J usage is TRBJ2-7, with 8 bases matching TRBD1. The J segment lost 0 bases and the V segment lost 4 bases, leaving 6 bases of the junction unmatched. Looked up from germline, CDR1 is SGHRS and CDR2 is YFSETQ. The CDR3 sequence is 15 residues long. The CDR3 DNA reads TGCGCCAGCAGCCCGGGCGGGACAGGCTCCTACGAGCAGTACTTC. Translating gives CASSPGGTGSYEQYF. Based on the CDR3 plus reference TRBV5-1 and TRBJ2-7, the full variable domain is KAGVTQTPRYLIKTRGQQVTLSCSPISGHRSVSWYQQTPGQGLQFLFEYFSETQRNKGNFPGRFSGRQFSNSRSEMNVSTLELGDSALYLCASSPGGTGSYEQYFGPGTRLTVT.

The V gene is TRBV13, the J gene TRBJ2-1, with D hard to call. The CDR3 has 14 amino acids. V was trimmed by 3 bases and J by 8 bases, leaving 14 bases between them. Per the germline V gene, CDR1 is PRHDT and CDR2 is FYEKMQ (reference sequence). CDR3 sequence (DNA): TGTGCCAGCAGCTTGGTAGCTAGATCGTATGAGCAGTTCTTC. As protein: CASSLVARSYEQFF. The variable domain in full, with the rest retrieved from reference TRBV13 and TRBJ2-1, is AAGVIQSPRHLIKEKRETATLKCYPIPRHDTVYWYQQGPGQDPQFLISFYEKMQSDKGSIPDRFSAQQFSDYHSELNMSSLELGDSALYFCASSLVARSYEQFFGPGTRLTVL.

The CDR3 is CAWSVRVLGGVGTDTQYF. The DNA for the CDR3 is TGTGCCTGGAGTGTAAGGGTTTTAGGAGGGGTGGGCACAGATACGCAGTATTTT. The genes are TRBV30 and TRBJ2-3; the D gene is possibly TRBD2 (6 bases). Trimming cost V 0 bases and J 1 base, with 20 bases left between them. The length of the CDR3 is 18 residues. Germline V CDR1 and CDR2: GTSNPN, SVGIG (reference sequence). Full variable domain (missing parts from reference TRBV30 and TRBJ2-3): SQTIHQWPATLVQPVGSPLSLECTVEGTSNPNLYWYRQAAGRGLQLLFYSVGIGQISSEVPQNLSASRPQDRQFILSSKKLLLSDSGFYLCAWSVRVLGGVGTDTQYFGPGTRLTVL.

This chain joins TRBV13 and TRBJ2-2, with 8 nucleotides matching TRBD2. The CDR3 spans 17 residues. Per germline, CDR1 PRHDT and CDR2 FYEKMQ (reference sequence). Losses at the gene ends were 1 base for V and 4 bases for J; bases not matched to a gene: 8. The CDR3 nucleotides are TGTGCCAGCAGCTTAGCGGAGCGGGAGATTGGCACCGGGGAGCTGTTTTTT. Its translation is CASSLAEREIGTGELFF. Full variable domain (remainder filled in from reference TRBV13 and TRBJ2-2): AAGVIQSPRHLIKEKRETATLKCYPIPRHDTVYWYQQGPGQDPQFLISFYEKMQSDKGSIPDRFSAQQFSDYHSELNMSSLELGDSALYFCASSLAEREIGTGELFFGEGSRLTVL.

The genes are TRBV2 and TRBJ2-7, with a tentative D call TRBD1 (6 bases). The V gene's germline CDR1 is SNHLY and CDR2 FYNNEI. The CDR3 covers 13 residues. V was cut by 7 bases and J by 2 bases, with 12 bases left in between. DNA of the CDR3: TGTGCCAGCAAAGAACAGGGCCCCTACGAGCAGTACTTC. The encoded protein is CASKEQGPYEQYF.

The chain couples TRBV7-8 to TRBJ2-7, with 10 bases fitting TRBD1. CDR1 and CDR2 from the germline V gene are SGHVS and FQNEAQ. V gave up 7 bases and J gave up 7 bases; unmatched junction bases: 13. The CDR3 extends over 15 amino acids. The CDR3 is CASTTPDRGKEEQYF. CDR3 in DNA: TGTGCCAGCACCACCCCGGACAGGGGGAAGGAGGAGCAGTACTTC.

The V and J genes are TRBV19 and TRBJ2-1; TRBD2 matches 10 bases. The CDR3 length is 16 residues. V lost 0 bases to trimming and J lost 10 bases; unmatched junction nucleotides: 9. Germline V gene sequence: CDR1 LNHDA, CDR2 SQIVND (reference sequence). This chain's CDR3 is CASSIDLYGLAEEQFF. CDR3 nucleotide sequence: TGTGCCAGTAGTATAGATCTATATGGACTAGCGGAGGAGCAGTTCTTC.

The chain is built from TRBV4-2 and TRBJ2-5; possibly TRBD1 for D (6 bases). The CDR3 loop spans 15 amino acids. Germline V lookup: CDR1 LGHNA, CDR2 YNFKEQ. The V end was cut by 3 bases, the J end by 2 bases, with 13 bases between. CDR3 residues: CASSQGQRGQETQYF. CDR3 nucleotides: TGTGCCAGCAGCCAGGGACAAAGGGGACAAGAGACCCAGTACTTC.

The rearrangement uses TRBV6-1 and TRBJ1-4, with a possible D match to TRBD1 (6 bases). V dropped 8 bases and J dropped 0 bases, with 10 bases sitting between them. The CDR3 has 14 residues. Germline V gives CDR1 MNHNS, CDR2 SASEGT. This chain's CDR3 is CASRGAATNEKLFF. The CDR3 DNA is TGTGCCAGCCGGGGGGCTGCAACTAATGAAAAACTGTTTTTT.

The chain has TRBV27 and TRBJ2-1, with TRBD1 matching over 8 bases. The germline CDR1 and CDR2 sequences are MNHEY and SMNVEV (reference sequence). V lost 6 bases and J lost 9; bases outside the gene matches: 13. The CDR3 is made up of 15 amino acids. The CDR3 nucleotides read TGTGCCAGCAGCTACCAGGACAGGGTCCGTGGTGAGCAGTTCTTC. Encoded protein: CASSYQDRVRGEQFF.

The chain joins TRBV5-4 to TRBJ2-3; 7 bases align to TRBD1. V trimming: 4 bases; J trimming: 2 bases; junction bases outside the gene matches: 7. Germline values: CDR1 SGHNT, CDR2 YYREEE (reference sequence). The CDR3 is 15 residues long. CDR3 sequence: CASSPPDRYTDTQYF. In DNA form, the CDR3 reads TGTGCCAGCAGCCCCCCGGACAGGTACACAGATACGCAGTATTTT.

CDR3 DNA: TGTGCCAGCAGCTTAGGGGGAGGTGGAAACACCATATATTTT. It yields the protein CASSLGGGGNTIYF. The gene calls are TRBV7-9 and TRBJ1-3; no firm D call. This CDR3 has 14 residues. Trimming took 1 base from V and 3 from J, leaving 7 bases between them. Germline-derived CDR1 and CDR2 are SEHNR and FQNEAQ (reference sequence).

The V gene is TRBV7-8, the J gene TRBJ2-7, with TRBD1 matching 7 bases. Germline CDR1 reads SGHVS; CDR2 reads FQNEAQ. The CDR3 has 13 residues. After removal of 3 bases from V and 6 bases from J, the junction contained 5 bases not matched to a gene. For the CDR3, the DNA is TGTGCCAGCAGCTTGACAGGGTCAGGCGAGCAGTACTTC. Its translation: CASSLTGSGEQYF.

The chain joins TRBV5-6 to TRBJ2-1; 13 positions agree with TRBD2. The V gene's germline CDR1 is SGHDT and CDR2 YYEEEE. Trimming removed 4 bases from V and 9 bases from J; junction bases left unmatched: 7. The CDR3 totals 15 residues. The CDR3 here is CASSIGLAGVTEQFF. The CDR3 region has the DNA TGTGCCAGCAGCATTGGACTAGCGGGAGTTACTGAGCAGTTCTTC.

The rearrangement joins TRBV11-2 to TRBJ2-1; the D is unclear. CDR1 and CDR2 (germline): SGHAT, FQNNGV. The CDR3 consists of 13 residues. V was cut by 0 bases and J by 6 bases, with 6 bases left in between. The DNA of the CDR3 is TGTGCCAGCAGCTTAGAACAAACCAATGAGCAGTTCTTC. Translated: CASSLEQTNEQFF.

The CDR3 DNA reads TGTGCCAGCAGCGTAAATGCGGGAGGGAGTGTTAATGAGCAGTTCTTC. It codes for CASSVNAGGSVNEQFF. This chain connects TRBV9 to TRBJ2-1; TRBD2 agrees at 9 bases. CDR3 length: 16 amino acids. J gave up 7 bases and V 1 base, and 9 bases lay outside the gene matches. Germline V gene data show CDR1 as SGDLS and CDR2 as YYNGEE.

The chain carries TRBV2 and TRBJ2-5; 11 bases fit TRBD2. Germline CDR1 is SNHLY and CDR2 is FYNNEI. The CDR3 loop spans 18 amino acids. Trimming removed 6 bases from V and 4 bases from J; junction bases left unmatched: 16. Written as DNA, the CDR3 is TGTGCCAGCAGCTCTTCCTTCGGGGTAGCGGGAGGGAGAGAGACCCAGTACTTC. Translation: CASSSSFGVAGGRETQYF.